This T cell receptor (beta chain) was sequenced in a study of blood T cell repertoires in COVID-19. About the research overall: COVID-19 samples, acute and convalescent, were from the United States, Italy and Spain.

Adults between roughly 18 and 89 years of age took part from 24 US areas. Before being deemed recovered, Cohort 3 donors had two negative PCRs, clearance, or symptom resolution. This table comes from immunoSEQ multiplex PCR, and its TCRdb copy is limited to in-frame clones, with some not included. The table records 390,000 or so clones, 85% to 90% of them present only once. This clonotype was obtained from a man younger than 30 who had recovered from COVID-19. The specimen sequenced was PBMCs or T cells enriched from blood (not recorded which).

CDR3 protein: CAWSVRLGLRGDQYF. Here the CDR3 DNA reads TGTGCCTGGAGTGTTCGCTTGGGACTCCGGGGAGACCAGTACTTC. The chain employs TRBV30 and TRBJ2-5, with D tentatively TRBD2 (6 bases). The CDR3 runs 15 residues. Trimming pared 0 bases from V and 10 bases from J, leaving 21 bases between. Germline assignment: CDR1 GTSNPN and CDR2 SVGIG (reference sequence).